Listed below are T cell receptor beta chains from one sample, sequenced in a study of blood T cell repertoires in COVID-19. Clones were read by immunoSEQ multiplex PCR, and TCRdb kept only the in-frame ones, dropping some. The profile shows about 120,000 clones, 75% to 90% of them singletons. The sequenced sample was peripheral blood. These receptors were taken from a woman aged 70-85 years with acute or convalescent COVID-19. The CDR3 runs from the conserved cysteine through the conserved F or W. Fields, in order: D gene, J gene, V gene, clone size, CDR3 DNA, CDR3 protein. D genes are given only for firm matches. Size tells how often a clone was seen (once, few, many) or the class of an expanded clone, and some rows leave it out.

D: TRBD1
J: TRBJ1-5
V: TRBV6-8
size: NA
DNA: TGTGCCAGCACTGCCCCCCCGACAGGGAGACAGCCCCAGCATTTT
CDR3: CASTAPPTGRQPQHF

D: NA
J: TRBJ1-2
V: TRBV29-1
size: NA
DNA: TGCAGCGGCGGAGGGGATTATGGCTACACCTTC
CDR3: CSGGGDYGYTF

D: NA
J: TRBJ1-1
V: TRBV28
size: NA
DNA: TGTGCCATTGGCACCGGGGGGGCTCACACTGAAGCTTTCTTT
CDR3: CAIGTGGAHTEAFF

D: TRBD1
J: TRBJ2-3
V: TRBV5-1
size: NA
DNA: TGCGCCAGCAGCCCGAGACAGGGGGGAGATACGCAGTATTTT
CDR3: CASSPRQGGDTQYF

D: TRBD2
J: TRBJ2-7
V: TRBV3-1/TRBV3-2
size: NA
DNA: TGTGCCAGCAGCCCCACTAGCGGGGGAGCCGAGCAGTACTTC
CDR3: CASSPTSGGAEQYF

D: TRBD2
J: TRBJ2-5
V: TRBV4-1
size: NA
DNA: TGCGCCAGCAGCCTGGGGACTAGCGGGGTGCAGACCCAGTACTTC
CDR3: CASSLGTSGVQTQYF

D: NA
J: TRBJ2-3
V: TRBV5-1
size: NA
DNA: TGCGCCAGCAGCTTAGGGGGGGTTGCAGATACGCAGTATTTT
CDR3: CASSLGGVADTQYF

D: TRBD2
J: TRBJ2-3
V: TRBV6-1
size: NA
DNA: TGTGCCAGCAGTGAATACGGTTCGGGGTGGGGACTAGACAGCACAGATACGCAGTATTTT
CDR3: CASSEYGSGWGLDSTDTQYF

D: TRBD1
J: TRBJ1-2
V: TRBV5-1
size: NA
DNA: TGCGCCAGCAGCGTACAGGGGGCGGACTATGGCTACACCTTC
CDR3: CASSVQGADYGYTF

D: NA
J: TRBJ1-6
V: TRBV7-2
size: NA
DNA: TGTGCCAGCAGCTTAACCCCTACAGGAGATCTTAATTCACCCCTCCACTTT
CDR3: CASSLTPTGDLNSPLHF

D: NA
J: TRBJ1-1
V: TRBV5-1
size: once
DNA: TGCGCCAGTCCCCCTCCGGAAACTTCTTTTAGGAGCACTGAAGCTTTCTTT
CDR3: CASPPPETSFRSTEAFF

D: NA
J: TRBJ1-1
V: TRBV7-3
size: NA
DNA: TGTGCCAGCAGCCCCCAGGGCACAGGCACTGAAGCTTTCTTT
CDR3: CASSPQGTGTEAFF

D: TRBD2
J: TRBJ2-5
V: TRBV5-5
size: NA
DNA: TGTGCCAGCAGCTCGTTATTGGGACTAGCGGAGCAAGAGACCCAGTACTTC
CDR3: CASSSLLGLAEQETQYF

D: NA
J: TRBJ2-5
V: TRBV7-9
size: few
DNA: TGTGCCAGCAGTGTAGACAGGCAAGAGACCCAGTACTTC
CDR3: CASSVDRQETQYF

D: NA
J: TRBJ1-6
V: TRBV27
size: once
DNA: TGTGCCAGCAGTTCGCCCGGGTTGGTTTCACCCCTCCACTTT
CDR3: CASSSPGLVSPLHF

D: NA
J: TRBJ1-3
V: TRBV7-5
size: NA
DNA: NA
CDR3: CVRSLVPWGFGNTIYF

D: TRBD1
J: TRBJ2-5
V: TRBV2
size: NA
DNA: TGTGCCAGCAGCGCCGGGACAGGGGTAGAGACCCAGTACTTC
CDR3: CASSAGTGVETQYF

D: TRBD1
J: TRBJ1-6
V: TRBV7-2
size: NA
DNA: TGTGCCAGCAGCCCAGGGACAGGGAAAGGGTCACCCCTCCACTTT
CDR3: CASSPGTGKGSPLHF

D: NA
J: TRBJ2-3
V: TRBV13
size: NA
DNA: TGTGCCAGCAGCTTATCCGACCTACTAACAGATACGCAGTATTTT
CDR3: CASSLSDLLTDTQYF

D: NA
J: TRBJ2-5
V: TRBV24-1
size: NA
DNA: TGTGCCACCAGTGACCCGACAGGCCAAGAGACCCAGTACTTC
CDR3: CATSDPTGQETQYF

D: TRBD2
J: TRBJ2-5
V: TRBV7-2
size: NA
DNA: TGTGCCAGCAGCTTAAACCCAGCGGGGGGAGGAGAGACCCAGTACTTC
CDR3: CASSLNPAGGGETQYF

D: TRBD2
J: TRBJ2-7
V: TRBV10-1
size: few
DNA: TGCGCCAGCAGCCGCAGACTAGCGGTGTACGAGCAGTACTTC
CDR3: CASSRRLAVYEQYF

D: NA
J: TRBJ1-4
V: TRBV28
size: few
DNA: TGTGCCAGCAGCCCCTGGGGGCGCGTTGCGAATTGGTTGTTTTTT
CDR3: CASSPWGRVANWLFF

D: NA
J: TRBJ2-7
V: TRBV9
size: NA
DNA: TGTGCCAGCAGCAATGGGGGGGCCCCCTCCTACGAGCAGTACTTC
CDR3: CASSNGGAPSYEQYF

D: NA
J: TRBJ1-1
V: TRBV6-1
size: NA
DNA: TGTGCCAGCAGTGACCAGGGGCTGAACACTGAAGCTTTCTTT
CDR3: CASSDQGLNTEAFF

D: TRBD1
J: TRBJ1-1
V: TRBV11-2
size: NA
DNA: TGTGCCAGCAGCCCCCGACAGGGGCCCACTGAAGCTTTCTTT
CDR3: CASSPRQGPTEAFF

D: NA
J: TRBJ1-2
V: TRBV19
size: once
DNA: TGTGCCAGTAGTAGGACGGCGCGGGTGGTAGATGGCTACACCTTC
CDR3: CASSRTARVVDGYTF

D: NA
J: TRBJ1-6
V: TRBV7-9
size: NA
DNA: TGTGCCAGCAGCCAAAATTCACCCCTCCACTTT
CDR3: CASSQNSPLHF

D: TRBD1
J: TRBJ1-2
V: TRBV28
size: once
DNA: TGTGCCAGCAGTCTCGGGACAGGGTATGGCTACACCTTC
CDR3: CASSLGTGYGYTF

D: TRBD1
J: TRBJ1-6
V: TRBV6-6
size: once
DNA: TGTGCCAGCAGTCGGGACAGGCCCCGTCTTAATTCACCCCTCCACTTT
CDR3: CASSRDRPRLNSPLHF

D: NA
J: TRBJ2-1
V: TRBV5-1
size: NA
DNA: TGCGCCAGTAACCAGGGTCCTCCGGACAATGAGCAGTTCTTC
CDR3: CASNQGPPDNEQFF

D: TRBD1
J: TRBJ1-3
V: TRBV28
size: NA
DNA: TGTGCCAGCAGACCTACTGACAGGGAGGGAAACACCATATATTTT
CDR3: CASRPTDREGNTIYF

D: TRBD2
J: TRBJ2-5
V: TRBV10-1
size: once
DNA: TGCGCCAGCAGTGAGGGAGTAGCGGGGGGACAAGAGACCCAGTACTTC
CDR3: CASSEGVAGGQETQYF

D: NA
J: TRBJ1-2
V: TRBV27
size: NA
DNA: TGTGCCAGCAGTCCCCCGGGGGGCTGGGGCTACACCTTC
CDR3: CASSPPGGWGYTF

D: TRBD1
J: TRBJ2-7
V: TRBV29-1
size: NA
DNA: TGCAGCGTTGAATCGACAGGGAAATCCTACGAGCAGTACTTC
CDR3: CSVESTGKSYEQYF

D: TRBD2
J: TRBJ2-2
V: TRBV3-1/TRBV3-2
size: NA
DNA: TGTGCCAGCAGCCCTAGCGGAACCGGGGAGCTGTTTTTT
CDR3: CASSPSGTGELFF

D: NA
J: TRBJ2-7
V: TRBV28
size: NA
DNA: TGTGCCAGCAGTTTAGCAGGGATGAACGAGCAGTACTTC
CDR3: CASSLAGMNEQYF

D: NA
J: TRBJ1-1
V: TRBV6-6
size: few
DNA: TGTGCCAGCAGTTACTCTGATCGGGGGGCCTCTGAAGCTTTCTTT
CDR3: CASSYSDRGASEAFF

D: NA
J: TRBJ1-2
V: TRBV29-1
size: NA
DNA: TGCAGCGTTGAATCGCTGGAGGCTAACTATGGCTACACCTTC
CDR3: CSVESLEANYGYTF

D: NA
J: TRBJ2-3
V: TRBV6-2/TRBV6-3
size: NA
DNA: TGTGCCAGCAGTTACCGGCAGGGTAGGGATACGCAGTATTTT
CDR3: CASSYRQGRDTQYF

D: TRBD2
J: TRBJ2-2
V: TRBV10-3
size: NA
DNA: TGTGCCACCTCCGGGACTAGCGGGGGGGCCGGGGAGCTGTTTTTT
CDR3: CATSGTSGGAGELFF

D: TRBD1
J: TRBJ2-4
V: TRBV6-5
size: NA
DNA: TGTGCCAGCACCCTTCCCGGACAGGGCTTTATTCAGTACTTC
CDR3: CASTLPGQGFIQYF

D: TRBD1
J: TRBJ1-5
V: TRBV3-1/TRBV3-2
size: NA
DNA: TGTGCCAGCAGCCTACAGGGGAGAAATCAGCCCCAGCATTTT
CDR3: CASSLQGRNQPQHF

D: TRBD1
J: TRBJ1-2
V: TRBV7-9
size: NA
DNA: TGTGCCAGCAGCTTGGGACAGGGGTTTGGCTACACCTTC
CDR3: CASSLGQGFGYTF

D: NA
J: TRBJ2-7
V: TRBV5-1
size: few
DNA: TGCGCCAGCAGCCCATCGACAGGCTACGAGCAGTACTTC
CDR3: CASSPSTGYEQYF

D: TRBD1
J: TRBJ1-2
V: TRBV30
size: once
DNA: TGTGCCTGGAGTGAACGGACAGGGCCTAAGGGTGGCTACACCTTC
CDR3: CAWSERTGPKGGYTF

D: NA
J: TRBJ1-6
V: TRBV18
size: NA
DNA: TGTGCCAGCCACTACCTATCGGATTCACCCCTCCACTTT
CDR3: CASHYLSDSPLHF

D: TRBD1
J: TRBJ1-2
V: TRBV29-1
size: once
DNA: TGCAGCGCTTGGGACAGGGGGTTGTTTGGCTACACCTTC
CDR3: CSAWDRGLFGYTF

D: NA
J: TRBJ1-1
V: TRBV18
size: once
DNA: TGTGCCAGCTCACCACGGACACCTTCGGGCACTGAAGCTTTCTTT
CDR3: CASSPRTPSGTEAFF

D: NA
J: TRBJ2-7
V: TRBV28
size: NA
DNA: TGTGCCAGCAGTTTCCCCTGGGACATCCCGCCTGGGAAGCAGTACTTC
CDR3: CASSFPWDIPPGKQYF

D: TRBD1
J: TRBJ2-5
V: TRBV19
size: NA
DNA: TGTGCCAGTAGACCGACAGGGGGTCCGGAGGAGACCCAGTACTTC
CDR3: CASRPTGGPEETQYF

D: NA
J: TRBJ1-5
V: TRBV20-1
size: NA
DNA: TGCAGTGCTAGTCGGCAGGGCGATCAGCCCCAGCATTTT
CDR3: CSASRQGDQPQHF

D: NA
J: TRBJ1-1
V: TRBV5-1
size: once
DNA: TGCGCCAGCAGCCTGTACGGACATACTGAAGCTTTCTTT
CDR3: CASSLYGHTEAFF

D: TRBD1
J: TRBJ1-1
V: TRBV28
size: many
DNA: TGTGCCAGCAGCGAAACAGGGGGCGCACTCTGGGCTTTCTTT
CDR3: CASSETGGALWAFF

D: TRBD2
J: TRBJ2-5
V: TRBV7-9
size: NA
DNA: TGTGCCAGCAGCTTCTGGGAGGGGGAGACCCAGTACTTC
CDR3: CASSFWEGETQYF

D: NA
J: TRBJ2-7
V: TRBV19
size: NA
DNA: TGTGCCAGTAGTAACCCAGGGTCTACCTACGAGCAGTACTTC
CDR3: CASSNPGSTYEQYF

D: NA
J: TRBJ1-2
V: TRBV29-1
size: NA
DNA: TGCAGCGTTGAACGTACAGGGATTGCCTATGGCTACACCTTC
CDR3: CSVERTGIAYGYTF

D: TRBD1
J: TRBJ2-2
V: TRBV6-5
size: NA
DNA: TGTGCCAGCAGATCAGGGGGCGTTGGCGGGGAGCTGTTTTTT
CDR3: CASRSGGVGGELFF

D: TRBD1
J: TRBJ2-2
V: TRBV7-9
size: NA
DNA: TGTGCCAGCAGCGCGGGACAGGGAAAGACCGGGGAGCTGTTTTTT
CDR3: CASSAGQGKTGELFF

D: TRBD2
J: TRBJ2-1
V: TRBV9
size: NA
DNA: TGTGCCAGCAGCGTAGGCCCCCTAGCGGGGGGTCTCGATGAGCAGTTCTTC
CDR3: CASSVGPLAGGLDEQFF